This TCR beta chain was profiled in a study of OX40 agonist ivuxolimab in advanced cancers. In the study overall: Patients received ivuxolimab, an agonistic anti-OX40 (CD134) antibody. Averaging roughly 60 years in age, with a range of about 23 to 85, the cohort was approximately 84% male.

Findings of the study overall: Relative to CD4+, CD8+ T cells held more expanded clones on average.

The data were produced by immunoSEQ multiplex PCR, yet TCRdb's version contains in-frame clones alone and is incomplete. Here the sample spans roughly 80,000 clones, roughly 88% being singletons. In the case of this clone: The antigen is unknown.

The germline CDR1 and CDR2 sequences are MNHNS and SASEGT. This CDR3 has 15 amino acids. V was trimmed by 3 bases and J by 2 bases, leaving 14 bases between them. The sequence derives from an adult with an advanced solid tumor such as melanoma, head and neck, liver or kidney cancer. This chain uses TRBV6-1 with TRBJ2-7; D assignment may be TRBD1 or TRBD2 (5 bases each). The input for sequencing was CD4+ or CD8+ T cells sorted from blood, taken in a trial of the OX40 agonist ivuxolimab. This CDR3 is CASSDWDLQAYEQYF. The CDR3 region has the DNA TGTGCCAGCAGTGATTGGGACCTGCAGGCCTACGAGCAGTACTTC.